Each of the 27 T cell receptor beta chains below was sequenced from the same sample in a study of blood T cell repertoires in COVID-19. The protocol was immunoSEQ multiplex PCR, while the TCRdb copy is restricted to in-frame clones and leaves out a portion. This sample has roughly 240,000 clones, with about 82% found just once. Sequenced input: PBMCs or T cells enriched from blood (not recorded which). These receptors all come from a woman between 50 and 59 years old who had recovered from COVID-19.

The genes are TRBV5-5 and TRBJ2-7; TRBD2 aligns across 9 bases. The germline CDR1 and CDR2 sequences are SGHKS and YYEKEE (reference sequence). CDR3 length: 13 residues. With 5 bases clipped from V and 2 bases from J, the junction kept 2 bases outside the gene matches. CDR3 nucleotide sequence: TGTGCCAGCAGAGCTAGCGGGACCTACGAGCAGTACTTC. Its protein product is CASRASGTYEQYF.

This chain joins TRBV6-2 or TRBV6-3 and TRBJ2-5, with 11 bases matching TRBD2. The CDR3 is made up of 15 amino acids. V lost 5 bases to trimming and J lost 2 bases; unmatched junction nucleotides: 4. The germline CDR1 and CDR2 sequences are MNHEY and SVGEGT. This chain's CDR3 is CASSIAGGVQETQYF. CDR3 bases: TGTGCCAGCAGTATAGCGGGGGGGGTACAAGAGACCCAGTACTTC.

The CDR3 reads CASQRGRGLGVGGYTF. The CDR3 coding sequence is TGTGCCAGTCAGAGGGGCAGGGGGCTAGGGGTCGGTGGCTACACCTTC. The chain uses TRBV19 and TRBJ1-2, with TRBD1 identical over 8 bases. The germline V gene has CDR1 LNHDA and CDR2 SQIVND (reference sequence). The CDR3 is 16 residues long. J lost 7 bases, V lost 8 bases, and 18 bases had no gene match.

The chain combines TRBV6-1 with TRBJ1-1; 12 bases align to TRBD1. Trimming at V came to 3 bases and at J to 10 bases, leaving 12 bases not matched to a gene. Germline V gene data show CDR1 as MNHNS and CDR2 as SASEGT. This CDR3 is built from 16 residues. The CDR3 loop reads CASSEWGQGAWSLAFF. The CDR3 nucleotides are TGTGCCAGCAGTGAGTGGGGACAGGGGGCCTGGTCGTTAGCTTTCTTT.

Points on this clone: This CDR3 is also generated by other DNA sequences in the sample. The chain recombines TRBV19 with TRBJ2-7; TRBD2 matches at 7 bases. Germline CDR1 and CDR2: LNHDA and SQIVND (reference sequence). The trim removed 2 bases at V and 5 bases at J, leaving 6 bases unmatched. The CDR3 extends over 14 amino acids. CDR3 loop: CASSILAGVHEQYF. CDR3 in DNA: TGTGCCAGTAGTATATTGGCGGGAGTGCACGAGCAGTACTTC.

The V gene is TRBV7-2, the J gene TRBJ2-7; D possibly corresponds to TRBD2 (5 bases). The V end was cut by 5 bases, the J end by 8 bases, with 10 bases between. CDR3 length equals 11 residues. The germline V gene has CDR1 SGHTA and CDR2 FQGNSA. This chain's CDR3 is CASSPGNQQYF. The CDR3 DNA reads TGTGCCAGCAGCCCCGGGAATCAGCAGTACTTC.

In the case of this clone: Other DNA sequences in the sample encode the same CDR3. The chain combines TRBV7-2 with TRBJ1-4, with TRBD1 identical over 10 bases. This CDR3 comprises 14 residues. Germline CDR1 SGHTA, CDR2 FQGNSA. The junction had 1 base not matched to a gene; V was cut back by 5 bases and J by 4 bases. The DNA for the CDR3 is TGTGCCAGCAGCCGGGACAGGGGTAATGAAAAACTGTTTTTT. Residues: CASSRDRGNEKLFF.

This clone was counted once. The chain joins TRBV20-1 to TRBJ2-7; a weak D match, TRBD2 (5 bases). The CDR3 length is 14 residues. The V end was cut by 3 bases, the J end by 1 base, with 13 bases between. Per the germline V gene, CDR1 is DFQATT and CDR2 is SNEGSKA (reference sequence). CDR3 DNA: TGCAGTGCTAGTAGGCCCGGGGTGTCCTACGAGCAGTACTTC. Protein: CSASRPGVSYEQYF.

The CDR3 region is CASSVDAGSRYEQYF. CDR3 sequence (DNA): TGTGCCAGCAGCGTAGATGCGGGCTCCCGGTACGAGCAGTACTTC. The chain is built from TRBV9 and TRBJ2-7; TRBD2 is a possible D gene (5 bases). Germline assignment: CDR1 SGDLS and CDR2 YYNGEE. The CDR3 covers 15 residues. V lost 0 bases and J lost 4, with 14 bases in between.

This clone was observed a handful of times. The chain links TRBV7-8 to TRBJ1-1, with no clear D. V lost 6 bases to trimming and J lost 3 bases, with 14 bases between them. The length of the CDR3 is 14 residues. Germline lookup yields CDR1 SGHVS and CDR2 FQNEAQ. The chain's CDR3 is CASRVWGGDTEAFF. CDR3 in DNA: TGTGCCAGCAGGGTATGGGGAGGCGACACTGAAGCTTTCTTT.

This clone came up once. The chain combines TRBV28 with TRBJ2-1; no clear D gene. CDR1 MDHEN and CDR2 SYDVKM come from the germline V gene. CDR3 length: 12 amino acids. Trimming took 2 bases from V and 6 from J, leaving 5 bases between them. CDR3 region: CASSLIRNEQFF. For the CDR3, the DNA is TGTGCCAGCAGTTTAATTCGCAATGAGCAGTTCTTC.

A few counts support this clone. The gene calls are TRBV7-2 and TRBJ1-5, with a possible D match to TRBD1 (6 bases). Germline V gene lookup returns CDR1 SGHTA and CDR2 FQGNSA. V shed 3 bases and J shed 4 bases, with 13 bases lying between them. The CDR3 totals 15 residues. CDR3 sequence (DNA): TGTGCCAGCAGCTTTACACAGGGTTTTAATCAGCCCCAGCATTTT. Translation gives CASSFTQGFNQPQHF.

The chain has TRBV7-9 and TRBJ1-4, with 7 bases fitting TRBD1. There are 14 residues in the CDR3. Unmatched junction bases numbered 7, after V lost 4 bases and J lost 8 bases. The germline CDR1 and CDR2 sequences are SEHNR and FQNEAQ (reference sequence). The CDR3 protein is CASSSDRVGEKLFF. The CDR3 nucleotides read TGTGCCAGCAGCTCCGACAGGGTCGGCGAAAAACTGTTTTTT.

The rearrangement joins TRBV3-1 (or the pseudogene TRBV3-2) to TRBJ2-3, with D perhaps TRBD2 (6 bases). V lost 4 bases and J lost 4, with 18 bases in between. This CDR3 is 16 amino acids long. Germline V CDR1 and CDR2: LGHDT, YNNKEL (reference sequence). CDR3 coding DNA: TGTGCCAGCAGCCCGATCGGAGGGGCGACCTCAGATACGCAGTATTTT. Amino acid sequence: CASSPIGGATSDTQYF.

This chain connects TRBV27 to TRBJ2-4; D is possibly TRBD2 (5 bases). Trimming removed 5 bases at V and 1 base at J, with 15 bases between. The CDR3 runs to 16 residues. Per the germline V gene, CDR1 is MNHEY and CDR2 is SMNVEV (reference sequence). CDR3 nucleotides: TGTGCCAGCAGTACACTAGATTGGCTCGCCAAAAACATTCAGTACTTC. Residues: CASSTLDWLAKNIQYF.

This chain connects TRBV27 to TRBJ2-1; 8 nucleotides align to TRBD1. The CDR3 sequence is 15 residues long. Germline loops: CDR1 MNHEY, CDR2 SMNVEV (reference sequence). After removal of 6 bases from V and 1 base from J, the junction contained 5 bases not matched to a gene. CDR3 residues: CASRRTGLSYNEQFF. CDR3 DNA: TGTGCCAGCAGACGGACAGGGTTGTCCTACAATGAGCAGTTCTTC.

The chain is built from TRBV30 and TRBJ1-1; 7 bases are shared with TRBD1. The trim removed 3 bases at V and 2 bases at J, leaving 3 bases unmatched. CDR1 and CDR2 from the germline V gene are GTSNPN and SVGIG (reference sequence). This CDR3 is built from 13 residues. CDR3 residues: CAWRTGPNTEAFF. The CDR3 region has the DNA TGTGCCTGGAGGACAGGGCCTAACACTGAAGCTTTCTTT.

The CDR3 loop is CASTLWRMNTEAFF. Here the CDR3 DNA reads TGTGCCAGCACGCTATGGAGGATGAACACTGAAGCTTTCTTT. The genes are TRBV28 and TRBJ1-1; unclear D gene. V lost 7 bases to trimming and J lost 0 bases, with 12 bases between them. This CDR3 region has 14 residues. The V gene's germline CDR1 is MDHEN and CDR2 SYDVKM.

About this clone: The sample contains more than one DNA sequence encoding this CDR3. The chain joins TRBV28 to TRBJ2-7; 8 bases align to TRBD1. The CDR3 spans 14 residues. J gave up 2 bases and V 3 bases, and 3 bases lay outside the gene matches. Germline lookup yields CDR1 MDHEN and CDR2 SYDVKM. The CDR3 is CASSLTGEAYEQYF. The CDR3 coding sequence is TGTGCCAGCAGTTTGACAGGGGAGGCCTACGAGCAGTACTTC.

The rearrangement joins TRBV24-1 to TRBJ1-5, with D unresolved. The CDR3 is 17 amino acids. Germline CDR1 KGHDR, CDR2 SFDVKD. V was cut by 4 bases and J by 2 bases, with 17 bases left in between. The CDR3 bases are TGTGCCACCAGTGACCTTCCGACTCTCGAGGGCAATCAGCCCCAGCATTTT. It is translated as CATSDLPTLEGNQPQHF.

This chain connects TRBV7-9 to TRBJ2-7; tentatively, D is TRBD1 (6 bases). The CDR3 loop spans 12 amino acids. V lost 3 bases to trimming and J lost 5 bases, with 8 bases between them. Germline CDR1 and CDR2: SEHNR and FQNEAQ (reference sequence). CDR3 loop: CASSFGQNEQYF. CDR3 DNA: TGTGCCAGCAGCTTCGGACAGAACGAGCAGTACTTC.

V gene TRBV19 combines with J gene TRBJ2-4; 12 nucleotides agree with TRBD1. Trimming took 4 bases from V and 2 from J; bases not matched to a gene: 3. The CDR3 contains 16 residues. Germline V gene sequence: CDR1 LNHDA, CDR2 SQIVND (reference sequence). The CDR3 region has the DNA TGTGCCAGTAGTACCGGGACAGGGGGCCCCAAAAACATTCAGTACTTC. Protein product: CASSTGTGGPKNIQYF. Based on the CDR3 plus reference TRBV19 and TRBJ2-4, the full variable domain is DGGITQSPKYLFRKEGQNVTLSCEQNLNHDAMYWYRQDPGQGLRLIYYSQIVNDFQKGDIAEGYSVSREKKESFPLTVTSAQKNPTAFYLCASSTGTGGPKNIQYFGAGTRLSVL.

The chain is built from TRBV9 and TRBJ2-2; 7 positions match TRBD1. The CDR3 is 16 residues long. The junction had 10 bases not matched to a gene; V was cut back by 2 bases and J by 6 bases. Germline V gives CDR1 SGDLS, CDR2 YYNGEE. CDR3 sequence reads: CASSVTGTADPGELFF. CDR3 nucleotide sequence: TGTGCCAGCAGCGTCACCGGGACAGCTGACCCCGGGGAGCTGTTTTTT.

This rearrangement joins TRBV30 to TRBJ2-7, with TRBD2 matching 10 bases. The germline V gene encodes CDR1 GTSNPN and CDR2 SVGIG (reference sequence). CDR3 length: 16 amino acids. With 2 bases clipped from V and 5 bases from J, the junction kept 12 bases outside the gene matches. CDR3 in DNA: TGTGCCTGGAGTCGGCTAGCGGGAGATCTCAGGGACGAGCAGTACTTC. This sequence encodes CAWSRLAGDLRDEQYF.

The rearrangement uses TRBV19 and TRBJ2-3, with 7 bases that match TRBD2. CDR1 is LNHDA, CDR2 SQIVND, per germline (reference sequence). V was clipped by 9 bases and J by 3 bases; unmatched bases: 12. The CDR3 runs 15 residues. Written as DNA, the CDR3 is TGTGCCAGCCAGACGCTGGGGGGGATGACAGATACGCAGTATTTT. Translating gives CASQTLGGMTDTQYF. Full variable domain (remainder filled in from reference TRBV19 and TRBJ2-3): DGGITQSPKYLFRKEGQNVTLSCEQNLNHDAMYWYRQDPGQGLRLIYYSQIVNDFQKGDIAEGYSVSREKKESFPLTVTSAQKNPTAFYLCASQTLGGMTDTQYFGPGTRLTVL.

CDR3 region: CASLARGISYEQYF. The CDR3 nucleotides read TGTGCCAGCCTTGCGAGGGGGATCTCCTACGAGCAGTACTTC. This sequence joins TRBV6-6 and TRBJ2-7; a weak D match, TRBD1 (6 bases). The germline CDR1 and CDR2 sequences are MNHNY and SVGAGI (reference sequence). The CDR3 length is 14 residues. Trimming shortened V by 8 bases and J by 0 bases, and 14 bases separated the two germline ends.

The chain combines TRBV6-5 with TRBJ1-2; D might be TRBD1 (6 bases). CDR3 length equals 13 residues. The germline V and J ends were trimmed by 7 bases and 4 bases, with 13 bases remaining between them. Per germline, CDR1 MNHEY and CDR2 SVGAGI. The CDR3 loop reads CASNRASGYGYTF. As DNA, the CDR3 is TGTGCCAGCAACAGGGCGTCGGGCTATGGCTACACCTTC.